This T cell receptor beta chain was identified in a study of T cells in Graves' hyperthyroidism and ophthalmopathy (dated by TCRdb to between 2018 and 2020). A note on the overall study: Peripheral blood samples were taken at the time of initial diagnosis, prior to any treatment. TCR V-J signatures able to tell the groups apart were searched for in a discovery cohort of 90 to 100 patients, of whom 43 had Graves' ophthalmopathy and about 60 had stable Graves' hyperthyroidism. Prospective prediction of ophthalmopathy was tested in an independent validation cohort consisting of 18 to 20 hyperthyroidism patients and around 16 patients who later progressed to ophthalmopathy. The approximately 100 discovery patients were randomly divided into training and test sets at a 7:3 ratio. The study also compared thyroid tissue and blood T-cell repertoires from several Graves' hyperthyroidism patients. Once sampling was done, hyperthyroidism patients were given methimazole at a starting dose of 30 mg daily, whereas ophthalmopathy patients were given high-dose intravenous methylprednisolone. According to the paper, TCR Vbeta CDR3 sequencing was carried out on approximately 140 peripheral blood samples, which came from around 43 ophthalmopathy, fewer than 80 hyperthyroidism and roughly 17 progressor patients.

A patient counted as having stable Graves' hyperthyroidism if no progression to ophthalmopathy occurred over 18 months of follow-up. Hyperthyroidism patients were newly diagnosed, had a disease duration of under 2 months, and were aged 18 to 65 years. The study excluded patients with uncontrolled infections, other autoimmune diseases, pregnancy or lactation. Clinical symptoms, serum thyroxine and TRAb, thyroid ultrasound, and orbital computed tomography formed the basis for the diagnoses. PBMCs were separated from over 9 ml of fresh peripheral blood using Ficoll-Paque density gradient centrifugation. Total RNA was extracted with Trizol reagent, and quality was checked on an Agilent 2100 Bioanalyzer. This clonotype appeared many times. The antigen this receptor binds is unknown. No per-base quality is available; no much larger clone lies one base away. Trimming removed 3 bases from V and 3 bases from J, leaving 14 bases between the germline ends. The CDR3, from cysteine to phenylalanine, totals 15 residues. Just the 45-base CDR3 DNA is kept, in frame starting at base 1. The germline V gene sets CDR1 to MDHEN and CDR2 to SYDVKM.

Amplification of TCR beta CDR3 regions was carried out from RNA transcripts. The first round of RT-PCR for the TCR CDR3 was performed with the HTBI primer set and the Qiagen OneStep RT-PCR kit. The libraries were constructed in a second round of multiplex PCR and then size-selected and purified. Sequencing of the libraries was done on an Illumina HiSeq2000 using paired-end 100 bp reads. Per the authors' processing: SOAPnuke was used to process the raw data, removing reads that contained adapters or uncalled bases, had a mean Phred below 15, or lacked an exact match to the constant primer or identifier. High-quality paired reads were merged with COPE v1.2.5, and unique nucleotide sequences were defined as clonotypes. MiTCR v1.1 was used to align the clonotypes against IMGT TRBV, TRBD and TRBJ reference segments. Only V-J combinations with frequency above 0.0001, covering approximately 99% of repertoires, were analysed. The TCS score was defined as the ratio of F50 (clonal expansion) to E x V (chaos), calculated using BLOSUM62-based TCRdist between CDR3 peptides within each V-J. Welch's t-statistics and random forest reduced approximately 520 V-J features to 10 to 15, which were used in a naive Bayes classifier (R e1071). The public sequencing data were trimmed at Q25 with fastp and processed into clonotypes with MiXCR by TCRdb, which kept only in-frame beta chains. Each CDR3 protein gets just one entry, which takes the most common genes and DNA from the rows behind it. It is TCRdb's table, rather than the study itself, that gives the V and J calls and clone size. The sample has roughly 510,000 distinct CDR3 sequences on record, less than 25% of them singletons. 26% of the sample is taken by the ten largest.

General findings and caveats noted by the study authors: Sample size was not statistically predetermined, and blinding of investigators to group allocation was not performed. A model built on a 13 V-J signature distinguished ophthalmopathy from stable hyperthyroidism, reaching around 90% sensitivity and 81.08% specificity in cross-validation and 80%/75% in testing. In validation, progression to ophthalmopathy was predicted by the model with 55% to 71% sensitivity and around 75% specificity, a median of around 5.9 months before onset. Blood samples also contained most of the expanded thyroid clonotypes (frequency above 0.001), which suggests that blood repertoires may reflect thyroid immune responses.

Sequenced material: blood. Recombination joined TRBV28 with TRBJ2-5; a weak D assignment points to TRBD1 (6 bases agree). This TCR came from a man aged 18 to 29 with Graves' hyperthyroidism. The DNA reads as follows: TGTGCCAGCAGTTTTCTCGGACAGCCCAAAGAGACCCAGTACTTC. It is translated as CASSFLGQPKETQYF. Where the CDR3 stops, the reference TRBV28 and TRBJ2-5 genes take over; the full variable domain is DVKVTQSSRYLVKRTGEKVFLECVQDMDHENMFWYRQDPGLGLRLIYFSYDVKMKEKGDIPEGYSVSREKKERFSLILESASTNQTSMYLCASSFLGQPKETQYFGPGTRLLVL.